These T cell receptor beta chains were read from a single sample in a study of blood T cell repertoires in COVID-19. Repertoires were generated with immunoSEQ multiplex PCR, while TCRdb's copy carries only in-frame clones and drops some. Of more than 80,000 clones in the sample, over 70% were seen once. Specimen: peripheral blood. Receptors originate from an elderly man with acute or convalescent COVID-19. The CDR3 runs from the conserved cysteine through the conserved F or W. A D gene is named only where the DNA matches it firmly. Size is omitted from some rows. Given values are once, few, many or a class for expanded clones.

cdr3_length: 17
clone_size: .
d_call: .
j_call: TRBJ1-3
v_call: TRBV5-1
cdr3_nt: TGCGCCAGCAGCTTGTCTGTTGAGGGCCTCTCTGGAAACACCATATATTTT
cdr3_aa: CASSLSVEGLSGNTIYF

cdr3_length: 13
clone_size: medium-sized
d_call: TRBD1
j_call: TRBJ1-5
v_call: TRBV10-3
cdr3_nt: TGTGCCATCTCAGGGGGCTTCGATCAGCCCCAGCATTTT
cdr3_aa: CAISGGFDQPQHF

cdr3_length: 14
clone_size: .
d_call: TRBD1
j_call: TRBJ1-1
v_call: TRBV18
cdr3_nt: TGTGCCAGCTCACAACAGGGGACTAACACTGAAGCTTTCTTT
cdr3_aa: CASSQQGTNTEAFF

cdr3_length: 11
clone_size: .
d_call: .
j_call: TRBJ1-5
v_call: TRBV20-1
cdr3_nt: TGCAGTGCTAGCAGGGGTCAGCCCCAGCATTTT
cdr3_aa: CSASRGQPQHF

cdr3_length: 14
clone_size: .
d_call: TRBD1
j_call: TRBJ1-4
v_call: TRBV2
cdr3_nt: TGTGCCAGCAGTGGACAGGGCTCTAATGAAAAACTGTTTTTT
cdr3_aa: CASSGQGSNEKLFF

cdr3_length: 16
clone_size: .
d_call: TRBD1
j_call: TRBJ2-7
v_call: TRBV5-1
cdr3_nt: TGCGCCAGCAGCCCGCACCCGGACAGGGGAGGGTCCGAGCAGTACTTC
cdr3_aa: CASSPHPDRGGSEQYF

cdr3_length: 14
clone_size: .
d_call: TRBD1
j_call: TRBJ1-2
v_call: TRBV24-1
cdr3_nt: TGTGCCACCAGTGACGGACAGGCCAAGGGGGGCTACACCTTC
cdr3_aa: CATSDGQAKGGYTF

cdr3_length: 15
clone_size: .
d_call: TRBD1
j_call: TRBJ2-5
v_call: TRBV28
cdr3_nt: TGTGCCAGCAGTTCGGACAGGGCGATTAGGGAGACCCAGTACTTC
cdr3_aa: CASSSDRAIRETQYF

cdr3_length: 17
clone_size: .
d_call: .
j_call: TRBJ2-4
v_call: TRBV18
cdr3_nt: TGTGCCAGCTCACCGACACCTGGGGGGGCGGCCAAAAACATTCAGTACTTC
cdr3_aa: CASSPTPGGAAKNIQYF

cdr3_length: 15
clone_size: .
d_call: TRBD2
j_call: TRBJ2-7
v_call: TRBV9
cdr3_nt: TGTGCCAGCAGCGGGGGACTAGATTTGGTCCACGAGCAGTACTTC
cdr3_aa: CASSGGLDLVHEQYF

cdr3_length: 13
clone_size: .
d_call: .
j_call: TRBJ1-1
v_call: TRBV11-2
cdr3_nt: TGTGCCAGCAGCTTACAGGGGCCAACTGAAGCTTTCTTT
cdr3_aa: CASSLQGPTEAFF

cdr3_length: 15
clone_size: .
d_call: .
j_call: TRBJ2-3
v_call: TRBV5-6
cdr3_nt: TGTGCCAGCAGCTTGTGGGGCCCCAACACAGATACGCAGTATTTT
cdr3_aa: CASSLWGPNTDTQYF

cdr3_length: 11
clone_size: .
d_call: .
j_call: TRBJ2-7
v_call: TRBV11-2
cdr3_nt: TGTGCCAGCAGCTTTCACTACGAGCAGTACTTC
cdr3_aa: CASSFHYEQYF

cdr3_length: 16
clone_size: .
d_call: TRBD2
j_call: TRBJ2-2
v_call: TRBV7-3
cdr3_nt: TGTGCCAGCAGTTTAACTAGCGGATGGAACACCGGGGAGCTGTTTTTT
cdr3_aa: CASSLTSGWNTGELFF

cdr3_length: 15
clone_size: .
d_call: .
j_call: TRBJ1-6
v_call: TRBV18
cdr3_nt: TGTGCCAGCTCGTATGACAGTACTATGAATTCACCCCTCCACTTT
cdr3_aa: CASSYDSTMNSPLHF

cdr3_length: 13
clone_size: .
d_call: .
j_call: TRBJ2-7
v_call: TRBV5-5
cdr3_nt: TGTGCCAGCAGCTCTGGGCCCTCCTACGAGCAGTACTTC
cdr3_aa: CASSSGPSYEQYF

cdr3_length: 15
clone_size: .
d_call: TRBD2
j_call: TRBJ2-1
v_call: TRBV19
cdr3_nt: TGTGCCAGTAGTATAGGCGGGAGCCGTAACAATGAGCAGTTCTTC
cdr3_aa: CASSIGGSRNNEQFF

cdr3_length: 12
clone_size: few
d_call: .
j_call: TRBJ1-1
v_call: TRBV29-1
cdr3_nt: TGCAGCGTTACAATAACGAACACTGAAGCTTTCTTT
cdr3_aa: CSVTITNTEAFF

cdr3_length: 14
clone_size: .
d_call: .
j_call: TRBJ1-1
v_call: TRBV7-2
cdr3_nt: TGTGCCAGCAGCGCCAGGGTAGGGGACACTGAAGCTTTCTTT
cdr3_aa: CASSARVGDTEAFF

cdr3_length: 15
clone_size: .
d_call: TRBD1
j_call: TRBJ1-2
v_call: TRBV19
cdr3_nt: TGTGCCAGTAGTAGGGGACAGGCTGTACCTTATGGCTACACCTTC
cdr3_aa: CASSRGQAVPYGYTF

cdr3_length: 16
clone_size: .
d_call: .
j_call: TRBJ2-1
v_call: TRBV6-5
cdr3_nt: TGTGCCAGCAGTTACGGCCTGGCGGGAACCGCCAATGAGCAGTTCTTC
cdr3_aa: CASSYGLAGTANEQFF

cdr3_length: 14
clone_size: .
d_call: TRBD1
j_call: TRBJ2-7
v_call: TRBV6-2/TRBV6-3
cdr3_nt: TGTGCCAGCAGCCCCCGACAGGGTATCTACGAGCAGTACTTC
cdr3_aa: CASSPRQGIYEQYF

cdr3_length: 13
clone_size: .
d_call: .
j_call: TRBJ1-5
v_call: TRBV19
cdr3_nt: TGTGCCAGCAAGAGGGCTCTAAATCAGCCCCAGCATTTT
cdr3_aa: CASKRALNQPQHF

cdr3_length: 15
clone_size: .
d_call: .
j_call: TRBJ1-3
v_call: TRBV5-1
cdr3_nt: TGCGCCAGCAGCTTGGACGGGAACTCTGGAAACACCATATATTTT
cdr3_aa: CASSLDGNSGNTIYF

cdr3_length: 14
clone_size: once
d_call: .
j_call: TRBJ2-1
v_call: TRBV5-1
cdr3_nt: TGCGCCAGCAGCTTGGGCGGGTTTTACAATGAGCAGTTCTTC
cdr3_aa: CASSLGGFYNEQFF

cdr3_length: 15
clone_size: few
d_call: TRBD2
j_call: TRBJ2-7
v_call: TRBV13
cdr3_nt: TGTGCCAGCAGCTTCGGGAGGGAGAACTCCTACGAGCAGTACTTC
cdr3_aa: CASSFGRENSYEQYF

cdr3_length: 14
clone_size: .
d_call: TRBD1
j_call: TRBJ1-4
v_call: TRBV11-2
cdr3_nt: TGTGCCAGCAGCCTACAGGGGGCTCGGGAAAAACTGTTTTTT
cdr3_aa: CASSLQGAREKLFF

cdr3_length: 15
clone_size: many
d_call: .
j_call: TRBJ1-1
v_call: TRBV4-1
cdr3_nt: TGCGCCAGCAGCCAAGTGGGAGTTGGGAACACTGAAGCTTTCTTT
cdr3_aa: CASSQVGVGNTEAFF

cdr3_length: 15
clone_size: .
d_call: .
j_call: TRBJ1-2
v_call: TRBV2
cdr3_nt: .
cdr3_aa: CASSSSDSDFYGYTF

cdr3_length: 14
clone_size: .
d_call: .
j_call: TRBJ2-2
v_call: TRBV19
cdr3_nt: TGTGCCAGTAGTATAGGACAAACCGGCGGGGAGCTGTTTTTT
cdr3_aa: CASSIGQTGGELFF

cdr3_length: 13
clone_size: .
d_call: .
j_call: TRBJ1-5
v_call: TRBV12-3/TRBV12-4
cdr3_nt: TGTGCCAGCGGGTCGGGGAGCGGCAAGCCCCAGCATTTT
cdr3_aa: CASGSGSGKPQHF

cdr3_length: 17
clone_size: .
d_call: .
j_call: TRBJ2-2
v_call: TRBV3-1/TRBV3-2
cdr3_nt: TGTGCCAGCAGCCAACTTGGGGGGGCCAGCAGGACCGGGGAGCTGTTTTTT
cdr3_aa: CASSQLGGASRTGELFF